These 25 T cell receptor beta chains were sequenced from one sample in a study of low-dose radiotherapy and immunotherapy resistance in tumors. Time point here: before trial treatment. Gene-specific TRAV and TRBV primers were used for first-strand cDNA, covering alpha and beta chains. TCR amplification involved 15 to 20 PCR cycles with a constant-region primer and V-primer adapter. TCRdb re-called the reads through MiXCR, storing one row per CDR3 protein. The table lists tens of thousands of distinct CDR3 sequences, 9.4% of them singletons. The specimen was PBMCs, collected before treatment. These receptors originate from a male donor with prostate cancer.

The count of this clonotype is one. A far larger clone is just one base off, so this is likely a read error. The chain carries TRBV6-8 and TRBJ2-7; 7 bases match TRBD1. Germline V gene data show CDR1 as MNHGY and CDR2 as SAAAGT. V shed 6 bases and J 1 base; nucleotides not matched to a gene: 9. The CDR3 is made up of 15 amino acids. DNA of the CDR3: TGTGCCAGCAGGGACAGGATACGATCTTCCTACGAGCAGTACTTC. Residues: CASRDRIRSSYEQYF.

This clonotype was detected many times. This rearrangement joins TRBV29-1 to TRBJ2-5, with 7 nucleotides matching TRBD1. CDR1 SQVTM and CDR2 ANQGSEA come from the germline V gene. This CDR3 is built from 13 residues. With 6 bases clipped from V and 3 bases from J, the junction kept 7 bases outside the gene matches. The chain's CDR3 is CSVAHRGEETQYF. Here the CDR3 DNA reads TGCAGCGTCGCACACAGGGGCGAAGAGACCCAGTACTTC. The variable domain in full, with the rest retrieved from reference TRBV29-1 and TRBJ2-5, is SAVISQKPSRDICQRGTSLTIQCQVDSQVTMMFWYRQQPGQSLTLIATANQGSEATYESGFVIDKFPISRPNLTFSTLTVSNMSPEDSSIYLCSVAHRGEETQYFGPGTRLLVL.

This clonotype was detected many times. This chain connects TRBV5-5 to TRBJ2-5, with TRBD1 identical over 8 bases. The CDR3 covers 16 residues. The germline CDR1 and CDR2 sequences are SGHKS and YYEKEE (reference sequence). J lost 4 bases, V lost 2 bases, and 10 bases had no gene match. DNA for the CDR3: TGTGCCAGCAGCTTAGGTCAGGGGGCCGATGGAGAGACCCAGTACTTC. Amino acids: CASSLGQGADGETQYF.

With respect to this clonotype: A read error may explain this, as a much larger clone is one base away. The CDR3 coding sequence is TGTGTCAGCAGTCTAGGCTACCTTAATGAAAAACTGTTTTTT. It is translated as CVSSLGYLNEKLFF. The V and J genes are TRBV28 and TRBJ1-4; D is undetermined. Per the germline V gene, CDR1 is MDHEN and CDR2 is SYDVKM. The CDR3 totals 14 residues.

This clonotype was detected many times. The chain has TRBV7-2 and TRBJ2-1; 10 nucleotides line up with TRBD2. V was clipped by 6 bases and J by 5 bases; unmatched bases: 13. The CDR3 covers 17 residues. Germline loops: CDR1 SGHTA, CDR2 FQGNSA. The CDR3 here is CASRRGIGLAANNEQFF. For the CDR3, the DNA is TGTGCCAGCAGGAGGGGTATCGGACTAGCGGCAAACAATGAGCAGTTCTTC.

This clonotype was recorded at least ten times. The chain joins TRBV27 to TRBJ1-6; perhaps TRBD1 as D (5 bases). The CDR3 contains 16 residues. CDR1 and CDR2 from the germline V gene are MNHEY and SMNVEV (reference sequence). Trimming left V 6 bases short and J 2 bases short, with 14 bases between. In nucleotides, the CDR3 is TGTGCCAGCAGACCGAACGGGGGAACCTATAATTCACCCCTCCACTTT. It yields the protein CASRPNGGTYNSPLHF.

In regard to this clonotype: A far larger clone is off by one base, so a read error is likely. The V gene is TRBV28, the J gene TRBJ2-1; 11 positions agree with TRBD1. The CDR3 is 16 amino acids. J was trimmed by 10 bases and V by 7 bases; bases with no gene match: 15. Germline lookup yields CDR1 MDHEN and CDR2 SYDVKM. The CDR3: CASTPPPGQGAYEQFF. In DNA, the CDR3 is TGTGCCAGCACCCCACCCCCAGGACAGGGGGCCTACGAGCAGTTCTTC.

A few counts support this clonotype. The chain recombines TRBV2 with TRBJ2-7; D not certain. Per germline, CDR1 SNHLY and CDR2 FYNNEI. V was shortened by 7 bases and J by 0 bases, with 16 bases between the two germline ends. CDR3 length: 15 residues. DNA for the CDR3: TGTGCCAGCACCCTCGCGATAGGGATCTCCTACGAGCAGTACTTC. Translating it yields CASTLAIGISYEQYF. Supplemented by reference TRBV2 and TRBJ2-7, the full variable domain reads EPEVTQTPSHQVTQMGQEVILRCVPISNHLYFYWYRQILGQKVEFLVSFYNNEISEKSEIFDDQFSVERPDGSNFTLKIRSTKLEDSAMYFCASTLAIGISYEQYFGPGTRLTVT.

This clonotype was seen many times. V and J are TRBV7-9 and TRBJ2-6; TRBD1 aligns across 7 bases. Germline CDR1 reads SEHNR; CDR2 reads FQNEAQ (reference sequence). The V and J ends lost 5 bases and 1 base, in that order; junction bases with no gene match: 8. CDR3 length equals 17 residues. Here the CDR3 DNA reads TGTGCCAGCAGCCCAGGACAGGACCTTTCTGGGGCCAACGTCCTGACTTTC. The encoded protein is CASSPGQDLSGANVLTF.

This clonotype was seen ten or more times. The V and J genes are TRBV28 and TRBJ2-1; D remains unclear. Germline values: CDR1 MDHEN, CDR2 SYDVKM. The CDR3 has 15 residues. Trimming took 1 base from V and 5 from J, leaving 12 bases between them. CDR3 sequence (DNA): TGTGCCAGCAGTTTATCTGGTCCTTCAAACAATGAGCAGTTCTTC. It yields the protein CASSLSGPSNNEQFF. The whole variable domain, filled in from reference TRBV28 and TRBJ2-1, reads DVKVTQSSRYLVKRTGEKVFLECVQDMDHENMFWYRQDPGLGLRLIYFSYDVKMKEKGDIPEGYSVSREKKERFSLILESASTNQTSMYLCASSLSGPSNNEQFFGPGTRLTVL.

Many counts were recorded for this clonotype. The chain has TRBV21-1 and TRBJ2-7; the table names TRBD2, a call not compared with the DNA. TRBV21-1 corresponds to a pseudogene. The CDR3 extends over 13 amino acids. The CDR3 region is CASLRLAAYEQYF. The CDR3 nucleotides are TGTGCCAGCCTCCGACTAGCCGCCTACGAGCAGTACTTC.

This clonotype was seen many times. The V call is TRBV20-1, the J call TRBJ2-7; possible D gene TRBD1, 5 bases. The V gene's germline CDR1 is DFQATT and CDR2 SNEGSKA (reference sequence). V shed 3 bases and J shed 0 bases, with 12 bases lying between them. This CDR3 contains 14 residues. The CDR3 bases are TGCAGTGCTAGGTCGGACACGAGCTCCTACGAGCAGTACTTC. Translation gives CSARSDTSSYEQYF.

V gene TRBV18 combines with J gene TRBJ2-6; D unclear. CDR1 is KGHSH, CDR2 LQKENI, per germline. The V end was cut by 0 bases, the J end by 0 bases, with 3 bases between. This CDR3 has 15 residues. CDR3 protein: CASSPPRSGANVLTF. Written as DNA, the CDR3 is TGTGCCAGCTCACCACCGCGCTCTGGGGCCAACGTCCTGACTTTC.

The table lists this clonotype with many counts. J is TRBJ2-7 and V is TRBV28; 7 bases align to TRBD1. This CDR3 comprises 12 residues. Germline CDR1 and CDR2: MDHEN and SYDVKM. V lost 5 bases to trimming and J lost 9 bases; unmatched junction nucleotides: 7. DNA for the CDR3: TGTGCCAGCAGTACACCGACAGGGCCGCAGTACTTC. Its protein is CASSTPTGPQYF. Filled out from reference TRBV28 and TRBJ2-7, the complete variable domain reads DVKVTQSSRYLVKRTGEKVFLECVQDMDHENMFWYRQDPGLGLRLIYFSYDVKMKEKGDIPEGYSVSREKKERFSLILESASTNQTSMYLCASSTPTGPQYFGPGTRLTVT.

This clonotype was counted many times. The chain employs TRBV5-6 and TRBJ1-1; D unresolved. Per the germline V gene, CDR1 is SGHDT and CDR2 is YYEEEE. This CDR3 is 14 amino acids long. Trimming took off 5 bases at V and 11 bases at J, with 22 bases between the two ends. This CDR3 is CASRRWDSVPGAFF. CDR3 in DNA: TGTGCCAGCAGACGATGGGATAGTGTCCCCGGGGCTTTCTTT.

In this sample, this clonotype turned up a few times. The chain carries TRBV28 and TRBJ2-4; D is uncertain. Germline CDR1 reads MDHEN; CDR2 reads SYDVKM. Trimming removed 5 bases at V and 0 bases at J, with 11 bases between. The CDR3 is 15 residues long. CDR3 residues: CASSPHQLAKNIQYF. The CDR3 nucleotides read TGTGCCAGCAGTCCCCACCAGCTAGCCAAAAACATTCAGTACTTC.

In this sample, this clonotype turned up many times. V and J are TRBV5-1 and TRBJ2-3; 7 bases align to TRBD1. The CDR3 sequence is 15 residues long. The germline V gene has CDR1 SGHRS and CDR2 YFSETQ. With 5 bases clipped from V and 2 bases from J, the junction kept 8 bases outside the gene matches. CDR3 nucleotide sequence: TGCGCCAGCAGAGACAGGGCCATCCCCACAGATACGCAGTATTTT. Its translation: CASRDRAIPTDTQYF.

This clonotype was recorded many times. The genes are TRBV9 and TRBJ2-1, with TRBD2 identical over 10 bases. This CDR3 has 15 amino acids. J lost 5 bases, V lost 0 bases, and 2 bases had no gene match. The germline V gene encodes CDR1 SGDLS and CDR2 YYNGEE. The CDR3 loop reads CASSVDTSGDNEQFF. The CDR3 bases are TGTGCCAGCAGCGTAGATACTAGCGGGGACAATGAGCAGTTCTTC. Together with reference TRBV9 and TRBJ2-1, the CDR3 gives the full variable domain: DSGVTQTPKHLITATGQRVTLRCSPRSGDLSVYWYQQSLDQGLQFLIQYYNGEERAKGNILERFSAQQFPDLHSELNLSSLELGDSALYFCASSVDTSGDNEQFFGPGTRLTVL.

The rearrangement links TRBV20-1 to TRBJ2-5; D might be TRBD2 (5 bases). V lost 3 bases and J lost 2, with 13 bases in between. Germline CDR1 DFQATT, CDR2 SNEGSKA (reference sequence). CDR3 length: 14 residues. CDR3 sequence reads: CSASPGVVQETQYF. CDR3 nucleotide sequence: TGCAGTGCTAGCCCCGGGGTCGTGCAAGAGACCCAGTACTTC.

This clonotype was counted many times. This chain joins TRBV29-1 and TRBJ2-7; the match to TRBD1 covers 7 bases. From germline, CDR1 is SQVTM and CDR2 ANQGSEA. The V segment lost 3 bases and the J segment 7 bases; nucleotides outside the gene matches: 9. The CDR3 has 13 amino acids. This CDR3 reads CSVEGTGAAEQYF. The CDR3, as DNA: TGCAGCGTTGAGGGAACAGGGGCAGCGGAGCAGTACTTC.

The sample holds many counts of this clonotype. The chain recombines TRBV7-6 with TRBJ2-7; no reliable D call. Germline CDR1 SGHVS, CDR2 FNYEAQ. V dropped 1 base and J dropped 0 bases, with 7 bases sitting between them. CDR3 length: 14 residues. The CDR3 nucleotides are TGTGCCAGCAGCTTAGGCGGTCACTCCTACGAGCAGTACTTC. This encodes CASSLGGHSYEQYF. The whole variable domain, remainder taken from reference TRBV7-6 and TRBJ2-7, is GAGVSQSPRYKVTKRGQDVALRCDPISGHVSLYWYRQALGQGPEFLTYFNYEAQQDKSGLPNDRFSAERPEGSISTLTIQRTEQRDSAMYRCASSLGGHSYEQYFGPGTRLTVT.

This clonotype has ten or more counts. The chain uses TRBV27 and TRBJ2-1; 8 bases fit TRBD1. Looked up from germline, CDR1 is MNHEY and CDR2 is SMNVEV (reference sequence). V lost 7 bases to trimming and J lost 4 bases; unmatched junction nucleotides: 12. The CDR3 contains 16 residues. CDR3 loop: CASNPEGDRRYNEQFF. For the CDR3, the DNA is TGTGCCAGCAACCCGGAGGGGGACAGGAGATACAATGAGCAGTTCTTC.

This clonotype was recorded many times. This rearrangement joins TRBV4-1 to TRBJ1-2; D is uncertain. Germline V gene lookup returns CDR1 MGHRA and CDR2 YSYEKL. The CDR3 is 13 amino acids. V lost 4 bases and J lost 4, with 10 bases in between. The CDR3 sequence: CASSRGGFYGYTF. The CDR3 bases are TGCGCCAGCAGCCGGGGAGGTTTCTATGGCTACACCTTC.

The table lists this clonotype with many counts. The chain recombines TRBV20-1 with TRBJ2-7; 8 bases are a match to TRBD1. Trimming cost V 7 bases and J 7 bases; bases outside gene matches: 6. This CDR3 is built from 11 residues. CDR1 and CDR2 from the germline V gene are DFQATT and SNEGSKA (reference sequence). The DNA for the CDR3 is TGCAGTGTAGACAGGGGTGGAGAGCAGTACTTC. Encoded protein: CSVDRGGEQYF.

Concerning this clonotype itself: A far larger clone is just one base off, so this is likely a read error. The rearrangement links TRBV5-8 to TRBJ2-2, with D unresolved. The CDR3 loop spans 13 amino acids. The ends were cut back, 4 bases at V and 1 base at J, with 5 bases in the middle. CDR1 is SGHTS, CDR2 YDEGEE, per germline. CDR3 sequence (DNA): TGTGCCAGCAGCCCATGGAACACCGGGGAGCTGTTTTTT. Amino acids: CASSPWNTGELFF.